This T cell receptor beta chain originates from a study of blood T cell repertoires in COVID-19 (dated by TCRdb to 2018 to 2021). Notes on the research overall: Samples from collaborators originated in the United States, Italy and Spain and spanned both the acute and convalescent phases of COVID-19. The material from the prospective study consisted of cDNA or gDNA derived from T cells, B-cell-depleted T cells, or PBMCs. The samples were drawn from the first 160 participants of the ongoing ImmuneRACE study and from 950 to 1,500 subjects provided by 6 global collaborators. Subjects who had been exposed to COVID-19, were actively infected with it, or had recovered from it provided the deeply sampled blood TCRbeta repertoires that made up the dataset. Sample metadata almost always included a de-identified subject ID, COVID-19 status, age in years and sex. Where HLA class I and class II types were available, the types were taken from metadata supplied by the sample provider, not from assay-based typing. The repertoires were made available in a free public database intended to serve as a resource for research on the immune response to SARS-CoV-2.

With regard to this clone: Its antigen specificity is not known. The record has no base qualities; no much larger clone is one base away.

Enrolling through a virtual design, the prospective study's participants ranged in age from roughly 18 to 100 years and lived across around 25 United States geographic areas. In the prospective study, participants were assigned to cohorts based on the clinical history participants reported in a screening survey and a study questionnaire. Recovered participants in ImmuneRACE Cohort 3 were defined as having two consecutive negative NP/OP PCR tests, clearance from a healthcare professional, or resolution of symptoms. In the prospective study, whole blood, serum and a nasopharyngeal or oropharyngeal swab were collected from each participant by mobile phlebotomists. Over a roughly two-month period, participants in the prospective study had the option of providing additional blood draws and questionnaires. Prospective study blood samples were shipped either frozen or at room temperature before DNA extraction.

TCRbeta CDR3 regions were amplified from genomic DNA by means of the immunoSEQ Assay, a bias-controlled multiplex PCR. From the authors' description of their analysis: The number of nucleated cells in each sample was estimated from the amplification of reference gene primers within the assay. To quantify the absolute abundance of each unique TCRbeta CDR3 rearrangement, sequence reads were collapsed and filtered. For each sample, productive Simpson clonality was calculated as the square root of Simpson's diversity index over productive rearrangements. TCRdb's version of the immuneACCESS table is confined to in-frame rearrangements and falls short of the full clone set. An unresolved V gene accounts for under half of the shortfall where checked; the remainder is of unknown origin. V and J calls and clone size follow that table, whereas D and trimming were derived from the DNA. The table for this sample lists about 160,000 clones; about four fifths of them were counted only once. Approximately 3.6% of the sample goes to the ten largest clones.

V loses 4 bases of germline sequence and J loses 0 bases, and the interval between the two ends is 9 bases. Looking up the germline V gene yields CDR1 SGHAT and CDR2 FQNNGV. The CDR3 measures 14 amino acids from cysteine to phenylalanine. Only CDR3 DNA remains: 42 bases, in frame from the first base. Beyond this particular receptor, the publication reports: How much clinical and demographic metadata was included differed by source and by participant, and the metadata was provided uncurated.

Sequencing used PBMCs or T cells enriched from blood (not recorded which). The TCR sequence derives from an older woman who had recovered from COVID-19. The sequence joins TRBV11-2 to TRBJ1-1; the D gene cannot be resolved reliably. CDR3 loop: CASSSQIMNTEAFF. At the DNA level, the sequence is TGTGCCAGCAGCTCACAGATTATGAACACTGAAGCTTTCTTT.